One and the same sample provided the 22 T cell receptor beta chains below, sequenced in a study of STAT5B mutations in CD4+ large granular lymphocyte leukemia. Some clones are missing from TCRdb's copy, which holds only in-frame ones; the method was immunoSEQ multiplex PCR. The sample has more than 2,500 clones; 75% to 85% are singletons. The material sequenced was PBMCs. The origin of the receptors is a woman in her 70s with CD4+ T-cell large granular lymphocyte leukemia.

The V call is TRBV6-5, the J call TRBJ2-3; D unresolved. V was trimmed by 0 bases and J by 0 bases, leaving 1 base between them. Germline V lookup: CDR1 MNHEY, CDR2 SVGAGI. This CDR3 is built from 13 residues. The CDR3 DNA sequence: TGTGCCAGCAGTTACTCCAGCACAGATACGCAGTATTTT. Amino acids: CASSYSSTDTQYF.

V usage is TRBV19 and J usage is TRBJ2-7, with 11 bases fitting TRBD2. J gave up 1 base and V 6 bases, and 5 bases lay outside the gene matches. The CDR3 is made up of 15 amino acids. Germline CDR1 LNHDA, CDR2 SQIVND (reference sequence). In DNA, the CDR3 is TGTGCCAGTAGCGACGGACTAGCGGGTTCCTACGAGCAGTACTTC. It encodes CASSDGLAGSYEQYF.

This clone was seen only once. The chain couples TRBV9 to TRBJ2-1; tentatively, D is TRBD1 (5 bases). Between the trimmed V and J ends, which lost 4 bases and 4 bases, there was a span of 9 bases. The CDR3 is 13 residues long. Germline CDR1 is SGDLS and CDR2 is YYNGEE. CDR3 DNA sequence: TGTGCCAGCAGCCCTGGACAATACAATGAGCAGTTCTTC. It encodes CASSPGQYNEQFF. The entire variable domain, with the rest obtained from reference TRBV9 and TRBJ2-1, is as follows: DSGVTQTPKHLITATGQRVTLRCSPRSGDLSVYWYQQSLDQGLQFLIQYYNGEERAKGNILERFSAQQFPDLHSELNLSSLELGDSALYFCASSPGQYNEQFFGPGTRLTVL.

J is TRBJ1-1 and V is TRBV12-5; a possible D gene is TRBD1 (6 bases). The CDR3 extends over 15 amino acids. The V gene lost 4 bases and the J gene lost 6 bases, with 18 bases spanning the gap. Germline loops: CDR1 LGHNT, CDR2 FRNRAP. The CDR3: CASGSPSGARSEAFF. DNA for the CDR3: TGTGCTAGTGGTTCACCTTCAGGGGCCAGATCTGAAGCTTTCTTT.

The chain recombines TRBV12-5 with TRBJ2-7; 11 nucleotides agree with TRBD2. The CDR3 runs 17 residues. Unmatched junction bases numbered 8, after V lost 2 bases and J lost 2 bases. The germline V gene encodes CDR1 LGHNT and CDR2 FRNRAP. The CDR3 nucleotides read TGTGCTAGTGGTTTGCGGCTAGCGGGGGGCCACACCTACGAGCAGTACTTC. This gives the protein CASGLRLAGGHTYEQYF.

The V call is TRBV15, the J call TRBJ2-3; the D gene could be TRBD1 or TRBD2 (6 bases each). V was clipped by 3 bases and J by 4 bases, with 17 bases between them. Germline values: CDR1 LNHNV, CDR2 YYDKDF (reference sequence). The CDR3 totals 16 residues. The CDR3: CATSSSLERGADTQYF. The CDR3 region has the DNA TGTGCCACCAGCAGTTCCCTAGAGAGGGGGGCAGATACGCAGTATTTT.

This rearrangement joins TRBV13 to TRBJ2-7; a possible D gene is TRBD1 (6 bases). With 4 bases removed from V and 4 bases from J, the gap between germline ends came to 14 bases. The CDR3 spans 14 residues. Germline CDR1 and CDR2: PRHDT and FYEKMQ (reference sequence). CDR3 in DNA: TGTGCCAGCAGCTCAAGGGGGTCTAATTACGAGCAGTACTTC. Its translation: CASSSRGSNYEQYF.

The DNA of the CDR3 is TGCGCCAGCAGTGAGTCGAATCGTGAGGAGACCCAGTACTTC. Translating gives CASSESNREETQYF. This chain uses TRBV10-2 with TRBJ2-5; D is unclear. This CDR3 is 14 amino acids long. Germline V gene sequence: CDR1 WSHSY, CDR2 SAAADI. The ends were cut back, 0 bases at V and 5 bases at J, with 10 bases in the middle.

Written as DNA, the CDR3 is TGTGCCTGGAACGGCGGGGGCCCCTACAATGAGCAGTTCTTC. It encodes CAWNGGGPYNEQFF. The V and J genes are TRBV30 and TRBJ2-1; possibly TRBD2 for D (7 bases). Germline values: CDR1 GTSNPN, CDR2 SVGIG (reference sequence). V was trimmed by 4 bases and J by 2 bases, leaving 12 bases between them. The CDR3 sequence is 14 residues long.

The rearrangement links TRBV20-1 to TRBJ2-1; TRBD2 is a possible D gene (5 bases). Germline CDR1 and CDR2: DFQATT and SNEGSKA (reference sequence). The CDR3 has 11 residues. Between the trimmed V and J ends, which lost 6 bases and 8 bases, there was a span of 11 bases. In nucleotides, the CDR3 is TGCAGTGCCTCAACTAGGGATGAGCAGTTCTTC. Its protein product is CSASTRDEQFF.

This clone is labeled as large. V and J are TRBV7-9 and TRBJ2-5; 8 bases map to TRBD2. This CDR3 is 15 amino acids long. V lost 4 bases to trimming and J lost 3 bases; unmatched junction nucleotides: 7. In germline, CDR1 is SEHNR, CDR2 FQNEAQ (reference sequence). CDR3 bases: TGTGCCAGCAGCTCCTCCCGGACTAGCAAAGAGACCCAGTACTTC. It codes for CASSSSRTSKETQYF.

The table lists this clone with a few counts. The rearrangement links TRBV11-2 to TRBJ2-7; possible D gene TRBD1, 6 bases. Germline assignment: CDR1 SGHAT and CDR2 FQNNGV. Trimming pared 4 bases from V and 3 bases from J, leaving 13 bases between. This CDR3 spans 14 amino acids. The CDR3 nucleotides read TGTGCCAGCAGCTCCCGGGACATGAACTACGAGCAGTACTTC. As protein: CASSSRDMNYEQYF.

This clone was seen more than once but under ten times. The chain recombines TRBV2 with TRBJ1-1, with 8 bases that match TRBD1. The V gene end was trimmed by 3 bases and the J gene end by 3 bases; junction bases not matched to a gene: 15. CDR3 length: 18 amino acids. Germline values: CDR1 SNHLY, CDR2 FYNNEI. The CDR3 DNA reads as TGTGCCAGCAGTGATCGTGGGGGGTCAGGGGGCTGGGACACTGAAGCTTTCTTT. It is translated as CASSDRGGSGGWDTEAFF.

This clone came up a few times. The genes are TRBV28 and TRBJ1-2, with a tentative D call TRBD1 (5 bases). The V gene lost 8 bases and the J gene lost 2 bases, with 15 bases spanning the gap. Germline assignment: CDR1 MDHEN and CDR2 SYDVKM. The CDR3 consists of 14 residues. CDR3: CASLGTTENYGYTF. CDR3 DNA sequence: TGTGCCAGCCTGGGGACGACAGAAAACTATGGCTACACCTTC.

DNA for the CDR3: TGTGCCAGCAGCGTAGAGGCAGGGAGTTTCACTGAAGCTTTCTTT. As protein: CASSVEAGSFTEAFF. The chain has TRBV9 and TRBJ1-1, with D tentatively TRBD1 (5 bases). Trimming took off 0 bases at V and 4 bases at J, with 13 bases between the two ends. This CDR3 has 15 amino acids. Germline V CDR1 and CDR2: SGDLS, YYNGEE.

The V gene is TRBV19, the J gene TRBJ1-3; 7 positions match TRBD1. The CDR3 is made up of 13 amino acids. The V segment lost 7 bases and the J segment 4 bases; nucleotides outside the gene matches: 4. Germline values: CDR1 LNHDA, CDR2 SQIVND (reference sequence). CDR3 region: CASTRGQGNTIYF. The CDR3 coding sequence is TGTGCCAGTACCCGGGGACAGGGAAACACCATATATTTT.

The chain couples TRBV15 to TRBJ2-2, with 9 bases matching TRBD1. With 3 bases clipped from V and 2 bases from J, the junction kept 4 bases outside the gene matches. Germline CDR1 LNHNV, CDR2 YYDKDF (reference sequence). The CDR3 consists of 16 residues. In DNA, the CDR3 is TGTGCCACCAGCAGGGCGGGACAGGGCAACACCGGGGAGCTGTTTTTT. Translation: CATSRAGQGNTGELFF.

This clone was observed once. The chain links TRBV6-5 to TRBJ2-5, with D tentatively TRBD2 (5 bases). With 2 bases removed from V and 5 bases from J, the gap between germline ends came to 12 bases. Germline-derived CDR1 and CDR2 are MNHEY and SVGAGI. CDR3 length: 14 amino acids. The CDR3, as DNA: TGTGCCAGCAGTTACGTCCGGGAACTGGAGACCCAGTACTTC. Translation gives CASSYVRELETQYF.

V gene TRBV19 combines with J gene TRBJ2-1, with a tentative D call TRBD2 (6 bases). Germline assignment: CDR1 LNHDA and CDR2 SQIVND (reference sequence). CDR3 length: 16 amino acids. V lost 0 bases, J lost 0 bases, and 9 bases lay in between. CDR3 sequence (DNA): TGTGCCAGTAGTATAGAAAGCGGGCCCTCCTACAATGAGCAGTTCTTC. It encodes CASSIESGPSYNEQFF.

The chain employs TRBV2 and TRBJ2-5; D gene uncertain. This CDR3 comprises 14 residues. Germline CDR1 reads SNHLY; CDR2 reads FYNNEI. Trimming shortened V by 6 bases and J by 3 bases, and 14 bases separated the two germline ends. The CDR3 coding sequence is TGTGCCAGCAGCTCCTTAGTAGGGAAAGAGACCCAGTACTTC. Translating gives CASSSLVGKETQYF.

A note on this clone: It is likely a read error, because the conserved phenylalanine at the end of the CDR3 is missing. It is unclear where the CDR3 begins or ends on the DNA, so no DNA is shown, and the CDR3 is as TCRdb lists it. The V and J genes are TRBV28 and TRBJ2-3; the table's D call of TRBD2 was not tested on the DNA. CDR1 MDHEN and CDR2 SYDVKM come from the germline V gene. Inclusive of both ends, the CDR3 amounts to 14 amino acids. The chain's CDR3 is CASRRRVTSGRAEV.

V gene TRBV19 combines with J gene TRBJ1-2; 7 positions match TRBD1. CDR1 LNHDA and CDR2 SQIVND come from the germline V gene (reference sequence). This CDR3 has 15 amino acids. V shed 5 bases and J 4 bases; nucleotides not matched to a gene: 10. CDR3 nucleotide sequence: TGTGCCAGTAGTCACCCTGGGGACAGCTTCTATGGCTACACCTTC. Protein sequence: CASSHPGDSFYGYTF.